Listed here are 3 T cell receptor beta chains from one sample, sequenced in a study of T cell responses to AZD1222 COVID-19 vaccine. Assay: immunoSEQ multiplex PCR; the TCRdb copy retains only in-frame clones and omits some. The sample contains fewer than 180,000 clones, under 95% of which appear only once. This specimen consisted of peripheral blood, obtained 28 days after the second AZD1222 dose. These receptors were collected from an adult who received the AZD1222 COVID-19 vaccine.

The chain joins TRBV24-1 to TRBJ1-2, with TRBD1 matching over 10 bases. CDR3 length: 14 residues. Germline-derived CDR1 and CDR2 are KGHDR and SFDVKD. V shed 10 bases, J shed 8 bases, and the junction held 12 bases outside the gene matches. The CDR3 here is CATQSGDRGFGYTF. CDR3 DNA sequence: TGTGCCACGCAATCCGGGGACAGGGGTTTCGGCTACACCTTC.

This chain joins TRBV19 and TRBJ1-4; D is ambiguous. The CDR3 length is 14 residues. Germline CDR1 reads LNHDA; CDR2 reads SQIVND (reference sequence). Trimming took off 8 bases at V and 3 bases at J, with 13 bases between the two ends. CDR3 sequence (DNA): TGTGCCAGTGGATATGGGGTCGCTAATGAAAAACTGTTTTTT. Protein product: CASGYGVANEKLFF.

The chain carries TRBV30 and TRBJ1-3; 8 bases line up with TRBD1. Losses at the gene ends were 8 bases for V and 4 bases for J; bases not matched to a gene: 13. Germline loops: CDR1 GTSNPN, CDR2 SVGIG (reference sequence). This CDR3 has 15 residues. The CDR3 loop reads CALYRGRFLGNTIYF. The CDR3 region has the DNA TGTGCCCTGTACAGGGGGAGATTCCTCGGAAACACCATATATTTT.